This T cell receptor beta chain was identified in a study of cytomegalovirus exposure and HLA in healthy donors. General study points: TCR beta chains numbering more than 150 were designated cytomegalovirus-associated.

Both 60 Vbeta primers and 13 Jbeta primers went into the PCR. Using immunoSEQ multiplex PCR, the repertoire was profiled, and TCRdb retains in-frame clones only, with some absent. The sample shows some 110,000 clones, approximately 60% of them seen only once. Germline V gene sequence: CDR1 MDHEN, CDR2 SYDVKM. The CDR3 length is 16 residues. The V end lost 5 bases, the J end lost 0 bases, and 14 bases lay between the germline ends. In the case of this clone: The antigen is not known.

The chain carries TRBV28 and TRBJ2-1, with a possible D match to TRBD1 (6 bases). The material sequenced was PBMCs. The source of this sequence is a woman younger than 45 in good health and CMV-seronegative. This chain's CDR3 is CASSPAGTTSYNEQFF. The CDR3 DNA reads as TGTGCCAGCAGTCCAGCCGGGACAACCTCCTACAATGAGCAGTTCTTC.